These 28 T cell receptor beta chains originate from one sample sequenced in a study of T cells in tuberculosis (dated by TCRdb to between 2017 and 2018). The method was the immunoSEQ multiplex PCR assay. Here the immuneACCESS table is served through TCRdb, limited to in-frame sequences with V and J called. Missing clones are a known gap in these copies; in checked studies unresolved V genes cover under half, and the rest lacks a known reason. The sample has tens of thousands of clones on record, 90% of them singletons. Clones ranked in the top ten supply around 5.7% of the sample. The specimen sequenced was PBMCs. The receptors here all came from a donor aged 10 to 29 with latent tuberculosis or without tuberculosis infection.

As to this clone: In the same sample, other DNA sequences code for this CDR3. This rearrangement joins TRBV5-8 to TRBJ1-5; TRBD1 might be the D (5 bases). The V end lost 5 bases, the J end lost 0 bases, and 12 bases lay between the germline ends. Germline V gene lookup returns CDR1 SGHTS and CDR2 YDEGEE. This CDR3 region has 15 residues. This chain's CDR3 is CASSFRGTSNQPQHF. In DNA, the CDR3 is TGTGCCAGCAGTTTCCGGGGGACTAGCAATCAGCCCCAGCATTTT.

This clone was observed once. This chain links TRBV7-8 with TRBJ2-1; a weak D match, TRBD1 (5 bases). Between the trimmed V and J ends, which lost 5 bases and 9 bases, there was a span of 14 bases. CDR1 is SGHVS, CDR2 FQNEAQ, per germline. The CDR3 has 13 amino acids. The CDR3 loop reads CASSQGTDVEQFF. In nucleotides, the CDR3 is TGTGCCAGCAGCCAGGGAACGGATGTTGAGCAGTTCTTC.

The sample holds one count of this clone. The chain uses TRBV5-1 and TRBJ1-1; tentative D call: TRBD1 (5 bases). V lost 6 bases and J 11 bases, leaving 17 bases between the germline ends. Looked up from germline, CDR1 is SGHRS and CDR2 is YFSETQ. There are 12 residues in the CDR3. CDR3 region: CASTDPGGAAFF. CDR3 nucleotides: TGCGCCAGCACCGACCCCGGGGGAGCTGCTTTCTTT.

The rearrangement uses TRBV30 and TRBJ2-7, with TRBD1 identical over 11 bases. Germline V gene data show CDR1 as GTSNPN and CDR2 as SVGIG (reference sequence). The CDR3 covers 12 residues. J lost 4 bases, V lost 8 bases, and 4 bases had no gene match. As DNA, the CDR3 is TGTGCCACCGGGACAGGGGGTTACGAGCAGTACTTC. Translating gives CATGTGGYEQYF.

The CDR3, as DNA: TGTGCCAGCAGCCTATCTAGCGGGGGGGATTACGAGCAGTACTTC. This sequence encodes CASSLSSGGDYEQYF. The J gene is TRBJ2-7, the V gene TRBV27; 12 nucleotides line up with TRBD2. This CDR3 is built from 15 residues. Per germline, CDR1 MNHEY and CDR2 SMNVEV (reference sequence). V gave up 6 bases and J gave up 4 bases; unmatched junction bases: 7.

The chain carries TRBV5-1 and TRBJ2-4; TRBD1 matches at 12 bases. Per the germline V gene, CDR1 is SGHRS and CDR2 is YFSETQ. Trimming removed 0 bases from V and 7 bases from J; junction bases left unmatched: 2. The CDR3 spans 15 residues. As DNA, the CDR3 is TGCGCCAGCAGCTTGGGGGGACAGGGGGCGAACATTCAGTACTTC. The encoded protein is CASSLGGQGANIQYF. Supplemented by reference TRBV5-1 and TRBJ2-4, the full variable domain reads KAGVTQTPRYLIKTRGQQVTLSCSPISGHRSVSWYQQTPGQGLQFLFEYFSETQRNKGNFPGRFSGRQFSNSRSEMNVSTLELGDSALYLCASSLGGQGANIQYFGAGTRLSVL.

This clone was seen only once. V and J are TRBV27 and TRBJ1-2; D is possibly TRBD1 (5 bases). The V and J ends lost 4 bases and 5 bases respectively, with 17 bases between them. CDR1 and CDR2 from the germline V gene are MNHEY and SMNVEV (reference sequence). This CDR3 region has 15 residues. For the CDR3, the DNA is TGTGCCAGCAGTTCGTCCCCGGGGGAACAGTATGGCTACACCTTC. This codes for CASSSSPGEQYGYTF.

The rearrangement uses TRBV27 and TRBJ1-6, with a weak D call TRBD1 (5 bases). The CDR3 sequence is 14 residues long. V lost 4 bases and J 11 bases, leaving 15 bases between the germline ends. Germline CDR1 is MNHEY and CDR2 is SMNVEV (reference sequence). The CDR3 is CASSYVGPHAPLHF. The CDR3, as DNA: TGTGCCAGCAGTTACGTGGGGCCCCATGCACCCCTCCACTTT.

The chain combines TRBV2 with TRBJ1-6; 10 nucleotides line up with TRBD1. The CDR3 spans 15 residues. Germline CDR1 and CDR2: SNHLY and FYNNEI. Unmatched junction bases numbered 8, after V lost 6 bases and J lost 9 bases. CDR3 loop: CASRDFRDRGSPLHF. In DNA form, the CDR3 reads TGTGCCAGCAGAGATTTCCGGGACAGGGGTTCACCCCTCCACTTT.

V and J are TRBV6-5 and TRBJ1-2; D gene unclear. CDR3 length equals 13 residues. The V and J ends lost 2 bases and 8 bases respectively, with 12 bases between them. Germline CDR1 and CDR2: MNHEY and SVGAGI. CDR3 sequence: CASSYGHSGGYTF. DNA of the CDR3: TGTGCCAGCAGTTACGGGCACTCCGGAGGCTACACCTTC.

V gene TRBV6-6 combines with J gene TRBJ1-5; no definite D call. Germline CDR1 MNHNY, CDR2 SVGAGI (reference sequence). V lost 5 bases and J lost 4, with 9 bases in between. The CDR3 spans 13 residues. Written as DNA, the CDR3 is TGTGCCAGCAGTAAAGGAGAAAATCAGCCCCAGCATTTT. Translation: CASSKGENQPQHF.

The CDR3 sequence: CASSSAGGVGTEAFF. In DNA form, the CDR3 reads TGTGCCAGCAGCTCCGCCGGGGGGGTGGGCACTGAAGCTTTCTTT. This chain uses TRBV7-2 with TRBJ1-1; a possible D gene is TRBD1 (5 bases). Germline V gene lookup returns CDR1 SGHTA and CDR2 FQGNSA. The CDR3 runs 15 residues. The germline V and J ends were trimmed by 4 bases and 4 bases, with 16 bases remaining between them.

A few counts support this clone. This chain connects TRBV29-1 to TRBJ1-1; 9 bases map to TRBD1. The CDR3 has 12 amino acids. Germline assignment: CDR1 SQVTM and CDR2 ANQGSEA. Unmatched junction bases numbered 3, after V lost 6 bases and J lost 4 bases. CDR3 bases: TGCAGCGTGGAACAGGGGGCCACTGAAGCTTTCTTT. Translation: CSVEQGATEAFF. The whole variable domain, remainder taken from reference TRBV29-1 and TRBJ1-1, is SAVISQKPSRDICQRGTSLTIQCQVDSQVTMMFWYRQQPGQSLTLIATANQGSEATYESGFVIDKFPISRPNLTFSTLTVSNMSPEDSSIYLCSVEQGATEAFFGQGTRLTVV.

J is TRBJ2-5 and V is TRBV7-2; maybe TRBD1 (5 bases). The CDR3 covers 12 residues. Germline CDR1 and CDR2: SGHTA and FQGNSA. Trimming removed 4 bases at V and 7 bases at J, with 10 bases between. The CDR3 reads CASSSGLGTQYF. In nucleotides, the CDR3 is TGTGCCAGCAGCTCAGGGTTAGGGACCCAGTACTTC.

CDR3: CASSRTGAPPNTQYF. The CDR3 coding sequence is TGTGCCAGTAGTAGGACAGGAGCGCCTCCGAATACGCAGTATTTT. The gene calls are TRBV19 and TRBJ2-3; TRBD1 matches 7 bases. The CDR3 spans 15 residues. Germline CDR1 LNHDA, CDR2 SQIVND (reference sequence). V shed 4 bases and J 7 bases; nucleotides not matched to a gene: 11.

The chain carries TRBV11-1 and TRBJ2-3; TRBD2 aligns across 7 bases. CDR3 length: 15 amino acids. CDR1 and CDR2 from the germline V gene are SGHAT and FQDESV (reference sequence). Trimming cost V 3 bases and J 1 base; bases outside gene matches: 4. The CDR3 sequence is CASSFAGDRTDTQYF. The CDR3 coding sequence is TGTGCCAGCAGCTTTGCGGGGGACCGCACAGATACGCAGTATTTT.

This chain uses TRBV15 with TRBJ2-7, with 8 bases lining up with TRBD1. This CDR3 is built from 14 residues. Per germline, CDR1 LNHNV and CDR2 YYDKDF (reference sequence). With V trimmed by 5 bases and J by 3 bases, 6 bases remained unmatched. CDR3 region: CATSDGQGDYEQYF. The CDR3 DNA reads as TGTGCCACCAGCGACGGACAGGGTGACTACGAGCAGTACTTC. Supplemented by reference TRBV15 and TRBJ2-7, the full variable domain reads DAMVIQNPRYQVTQFGKPVTLSCSQTLNHNVMYWYQQKSSQAPKLLFHYYDKDFNNEADTPDNFQSRRPNTSFCFLDIRSPGLGDTAMYLCATSDGQGDYEQYFGPGTRLTVT.

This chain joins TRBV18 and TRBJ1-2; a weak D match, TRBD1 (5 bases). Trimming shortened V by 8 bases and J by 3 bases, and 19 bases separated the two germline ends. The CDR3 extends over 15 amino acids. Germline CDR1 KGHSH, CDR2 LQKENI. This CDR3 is CASMLRGGTDYGYTF. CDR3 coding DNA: TGTGCCAGCATGTTGAGAGGAGGGACGGACTATGGCTACACCTTC.

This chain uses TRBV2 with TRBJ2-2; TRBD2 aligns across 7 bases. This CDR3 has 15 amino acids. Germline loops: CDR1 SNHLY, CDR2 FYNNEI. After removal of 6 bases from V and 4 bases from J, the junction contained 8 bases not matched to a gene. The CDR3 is CASRYRGDLTGELFF. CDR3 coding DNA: TGTGCCAGCAGATACCGGGGGGACCTCACCGGGGAGCTGTTTTTT. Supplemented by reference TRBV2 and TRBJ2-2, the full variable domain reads EPEVTQTPSHQVTQMGQEVILRCVPISNHLYFYWYRQILGQKVEFLVSFYNNEISEKSEIFDDQFSVERPDGSNFTLKIRSTKLEDSAMYFCASRYRGDLTGELFFGEGSRLTVL.

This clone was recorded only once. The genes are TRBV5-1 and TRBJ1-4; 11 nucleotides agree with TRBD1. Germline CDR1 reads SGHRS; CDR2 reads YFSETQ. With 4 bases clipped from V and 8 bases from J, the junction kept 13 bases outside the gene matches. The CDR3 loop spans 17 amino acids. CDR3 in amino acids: CASSPRTGGLASEKLFF. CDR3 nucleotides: TGCGCCAGCAGCCCTAGGACAGGGGGCTTAGCCTCAGAAAAACTGTTTTTT.

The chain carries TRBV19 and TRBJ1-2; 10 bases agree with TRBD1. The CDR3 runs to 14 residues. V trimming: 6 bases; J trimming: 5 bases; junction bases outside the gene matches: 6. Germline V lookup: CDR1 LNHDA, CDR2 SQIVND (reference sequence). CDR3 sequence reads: CASRDRDRGYGYTF. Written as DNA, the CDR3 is TGTGCCAGTAGGGACCGGGACAGGGGATATGGCTACACCTTC.

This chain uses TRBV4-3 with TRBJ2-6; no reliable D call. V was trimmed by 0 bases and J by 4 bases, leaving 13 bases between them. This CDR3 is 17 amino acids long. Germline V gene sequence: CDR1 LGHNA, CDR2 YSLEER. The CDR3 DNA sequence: TGCGCCAGCAGCCAAGATAGTTACGGTTCCGGGGCCAACGTCCTGACTTTC. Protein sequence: CASSQDSYGSGANVLTF.

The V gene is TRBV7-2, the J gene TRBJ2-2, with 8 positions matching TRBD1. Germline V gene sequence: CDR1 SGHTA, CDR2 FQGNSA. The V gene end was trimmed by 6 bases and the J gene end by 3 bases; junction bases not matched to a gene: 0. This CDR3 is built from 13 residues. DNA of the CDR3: TGTGCCAGCAGACAGGGGGACACCGGGGAGCTGTTTTTT. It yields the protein CASRQGDTGELFF.

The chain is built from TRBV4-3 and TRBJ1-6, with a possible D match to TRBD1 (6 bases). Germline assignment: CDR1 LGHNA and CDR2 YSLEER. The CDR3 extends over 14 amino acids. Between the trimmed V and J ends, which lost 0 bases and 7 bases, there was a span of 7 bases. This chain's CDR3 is CASSQDRGNSPLHF. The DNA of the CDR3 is TGCGCCAGCAGCCAAGACAGGGGCAATTCACCCCTCCACTTT.

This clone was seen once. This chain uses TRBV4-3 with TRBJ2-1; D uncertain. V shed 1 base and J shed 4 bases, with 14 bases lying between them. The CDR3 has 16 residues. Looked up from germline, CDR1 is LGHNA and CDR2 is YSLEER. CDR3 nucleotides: TGCGCCAGCAGCCAAGCACCGGCCAGGTGGTACAATGAGCAGTTCTTC. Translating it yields CASSQAPARWYNEQFF.

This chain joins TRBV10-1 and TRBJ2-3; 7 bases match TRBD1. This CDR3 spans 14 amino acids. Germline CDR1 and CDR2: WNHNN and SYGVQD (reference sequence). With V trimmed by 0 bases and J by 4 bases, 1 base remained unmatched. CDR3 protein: CASSESGGPDTQYF. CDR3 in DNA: TGCGCCAGCAGTGAGTCAGGGGGCCCAGATACGCAGTATTTT.

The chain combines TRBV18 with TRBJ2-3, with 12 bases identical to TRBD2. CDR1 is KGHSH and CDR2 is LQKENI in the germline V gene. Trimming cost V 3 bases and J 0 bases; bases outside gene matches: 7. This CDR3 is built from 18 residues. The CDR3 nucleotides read TGTGCCAGCTCACCCGGACTAGCGGGGTCTTATAGCACAGATACGCAGTATTTT. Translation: CASSPGLAGSYSTDTQYF.

The CDR3 DNA is TGTGCCAGCAGCTCTACACAGGGGGCGTGGGAGACCCAGTACTTC. Residues: CASSSTQGAWETQYF. The V call is TRBV6-5, the J call TRBJ2-5, with TRBD1 matching 9 bases. The CDR3 loop spans 15 amino acids. Looked up from germline, CDR1 is MNHEY and CDR2 is SVGAGI. Losses at the gene ends were 6 bases for V and 5 bases for J; bases not matched to a gene: 10.